This is a list of T cell receptor beta chains from one sample in a study of shared clonotypes between healthy human individuals. The table came from immunoSEQ multiplex PCR; TCRdb's copy has only in-frame clones and leaves some out. The sample consists of millions of clones, about 95% of them appearing once. Input material: naive CD8+ T cells sorted from blood. The receptors originated from a man aged 18-30 years in good health. Each CDR3 is given with its conserved first and last residue. D genes are given only for firm matches. The listing skips clone size in some rows; elsewhere it reads once, few, many or a size class.

J: TRBJ1-6
V: TRBV5-1
D: .
size: .
DNA: TGCGCCAGCAGCGAAGATGGACAGCATAATTCACCCCTCCACTTT
CDR3: CASSEDGQHNSPLHF

J: TRBJ2-2
V: TRBV10-2
D: .
size: .
DNA: TGCGCCAGCAGGCTGTTGAACACCGGGGAGCTGTTTTTT
CDR3: CASRLLNTGELFF

J: TRBJ1-1
V: TRBV30
D: .
size: .
DNA: TGTGCCTGGAGTTTGGGGGCCGCGGAAGCTTTCTTT
CDR3: CAWSLGAAEAFF

J: TRBJ2-7
V: TRBV4-3
D: .
size: .
DNA: TGCGCCAGCAGCCAAGATAGGGACGGTTCCTACGAGCAGTACTTC
CDR3: CASSQDRDGSYEQYF

J: TRBJ2-3
V: TRBV6-5
D: .
size: .
DNA: TGTGCCAGCAGTTACGAGGGTCACACAGATACGCAGTATTTT
CDR3: CASSYEGHTDTQYF

J: TRBJ2-2
V: TRBV5-6
D: TRBD2
size: .
DNA: TGTGCCAGCAGCTTACGGACTAGCGGGTTCACCGGGGAGCTGTTTTTT
CDR3: CASSLRTSGFTGELFF

J: TRBJ2-7
V: TRBV27
D: .
size: .
DNA: TGTGCCAGCAGTTTTGGGGGACCAGGCTACGAGCAGTACTTC
CDR3: CASSFGGPGYEQYF

J: TRBJ1-2
V: TRBV19
D: TRBD1
size: .
DNA: TGTGCCAGTAGTATCGGGACAGGGCTCTATGGCTACACCTTC
CDR3: CASSIGTGLYGYTF

J: TRBJ1-2
V: TRBV11-3
D: .
size: .
DNA: TGTGCCAGCAGCCTGATCTATGGCTACACCTTC
CDR3: CASSLIYGYTF

J: TRBJ2-2
V: TRBV6-5
D: TRBD1
size: .
DNA: TGTGCCAGCAGTGCAGACAGGGGTCACGGGGAGCTGTTTTTT
CDR3: CASSADRGHGELFF

J: TRBJ2-7
V: TRBV6-6
D: .
size: .
DNA: TGTGCCAGCAGCTATAACCCAGCGTACGAGCAGTACTTC
CDR3: CASSYNPAYEQYF

J: TRBJ1-5
V: TRBV13
D: .
size: .
DNA: TGTGCCAGCAGCTTATTATCACAGCCTAATCAGCCCCAGCATTTT
CDR3: CASSLLSQPNQPQHF

J: TRBJ2-7
V: TRBV7-2
D: TRBD2
size: .
DNA: TGTGCCAGCAGCTTAGTAGCGGGAGGATCCTACGAGCAGTACTTC
CDR3: CASSLVAGGSYEQYF

J: TRBJ1-1
V: TRBV6-5
D: TRBD1
size: .
DNA: TGTGCCAGCAGTTATGGACAGGACAGGATAAACACTGAAGCTTTCTTT
CDR3: CASSYGQDRINTEAFF

J: TRBJ1-1
V: TRBV9
D: .
size: .
DNA: TGTGCCAGCAGCGTAGCTGACTCGCCGGACACTGAAGCTTTCTTT
CDR3: CASSVADSPDTEAFF

J: TRBJ2-3
V: TRBV9
D: TRBD2
size: .
DNA: TGTGCCAGCAGCGTCGGGGGGGCGAGAGATACGCAGTATTTT
CDR3: CASSVGGARDTQYF

J: TRBJ1-6
V: TRBV2
D: TRBD1
size: .
DNA: TGTGCCAGCAACGGGGACAGGGACCTATCTATCAATTCACCCCTCCACTTT
CDR3: CASNGDRDLSINSPLHF

J: TRBJ2-3
V: TRBV7-9
D: TRBD2
size: .
DNA: TGTGCCAGCACCAAATACCAGCGGGGGGACACAGATACGCAGTATTTT
CDR3: CASTKYQRGDTDTQYF

J: TRBJ2-7
V: TRBV9
D: .
size: .
DNA: TGTGCCAGCAGCGTAGGATCCGTGGGGGCTGGCAGGGGCTACGAGCAGTACTTC
CDR3: CASSVGSVGAGRGYEQYF

J: TRBJ2-4
V: TRBV5-6
D: .
size: .
DNA: TGTGCCAGCAGCTTGTTCGTAGCCAAAAACATTCAGTACTTC
CDR3: CASSLFVAKNIQYF

J: TRBJ2-7
V: TRBV18
D: .
size: .
DNA: TGTGCCAGCTCCCTCCCGGGACAACCTTTCTACGAGCAGTACTTC
CDR3: CASSLPGQPFYEQYF

J: TRBJ1-1
V: TRBV6-1
D: .
size: .
DNA: TGTGCCAGCAGTGATTCAGGTAGGCGAGGATGGGGCACTGAAGCTTTCTTT
CDR3: CASSDSGRRGWGTEAFF

J: TRBJ2-1
V: TRBV10-2
D: .
size: .
DNA: TGCGCCAGCAGTGAGCGGGGAAACAATGAGCAGTTCTTC
CDR3: CASSERGNNEQFF

J: TRBJ2-2
V: TRBV27
D: TRBD2
size: .
DNA: TGTGCCAGTGGGGGGGTCGAGAACACCGGGGAGCTGTTTTTT
CDR3: CASGGVENTGELFF

J: TRBJ2-7
V: TRBV6-5
D: .
size: .
DNA: TGTGCCCTCGGTGGGGAAGGGGGTGAGCAGTACTTC
CDR3: CALGGEGGEQYF

J: TRBJ2-1
V: TRBV27
D: .
size: .
DNA: TGTGCCAGCAGTCGATATGCGAATGAGCAGTTCTTC
CDR3: CASSRYANEQFF

J: TRBJ2-3
V: TRBV30
D: TRBD1
size: .
DNA: TGTGCCTGGAGGATTGGACAGGGAAAAACAGATACGCAGTATTTT
CDR3: CAWRIGQGKTDTQYF

J: TRBJ2-3
V: TRBV10-2
D: TRBD2
size: .
DNA: TGCGCCAGCAGTGATCCTAGCGGGGATACAGATACGCAGTATTTT
CDR3: CASSDPSGDTDTQYF

J: TRBJ2-7
V: TRBV13
D: .
size: .
DNA: TGTGCCAGCAGCTTAGGCCTTGGGGTCTACGAGCAGTACTTC
CDR3: CASSLGLGVYEQYF

J: TRBJ2-5
V: TRBV9
D: .
size: .
DNA: TGTGCCAGCACCTCGGGGGAGACCCAGTACTTC
CDR3: CASTSGETQYF

J: TRBJ1-1
V: TRBV13
D: .
size: .
DNA: TGTGCCAGCAGCTTCTCCCATGGCAGCATGAACACTGAAGCTTTCTTT
CDR3: CASSFSHGSMNTEAFF

J: TRBJ1-5
V: TRBV19
D: TRBD1
size: .
DNA: TGTGCCAGTAGTAGGACAGGGGATAGCAATCAGCCCCAGCATTTT
CDR3: CASSRTGDSNQPQHF

J: TRBJ1-2
V: TRBV18
D: .
size: .
DNA: TGTGCCAGCTCACCACAGCCGGGATGGGACTATGGCTACACCTTC
CDR3: CASSPQPGWDYGYTF

J: TRBJ2-5
V: TRBV10-2
D: .
size: .
DNA: TGCGCCAGCAGTGAATGGCAAGAGACCCAGTACTTC
CDR3: CASSEWQETQYF

J: TRBJ2-1
V: TRBV6-5
D: .
size: .
DNA: TGTGCCAGCAGTTCCAACCTAGAGTCTGTGAATGAGCAGTTCTTC
CDR3: CASSSNLESVNEQFF

J: TRBJ1-1
V: TRBV12-1
D: .
size: .
DNA: TGTGCCAGCAGCTTTGAACGAACCACTGAAGCTTTCTTT
CDR3: CASSFERTTEAFF

J: TRBJ2-7
V: TRBV30
D: TRBD1
size: .
DNA: TGTGCCTGGAGTTCGGGACAGGGGTCCTACGAGCAGTACTTC
CDR3: CAWSSGQGSYEQYF

J: TRBJ1-1
V: TRBV11-2
D: .
size: .
DNA: TGTGCCAGCAGCACTACGAACACTGAAGCTTTCTTT
CDR3: CASSTTNTEAFF

J: TRBJ1-5
V: TRBV6-5
D: .
size: few
DNA: TGTGCCAGCAGTTACCGGGAGGGCAATCAGCCCCAGCATTTT
CDR3: CASSYREGNQPQHF

J: TRBJ1-5
V: TRBV15
D: TRBD1
size: .
DNA: TGTGCCACCAGCAGGGACAGGGGATACCAGCCCCAGCATTTT
CDR3: CATSRDRGYQPQHF

J: TRBJ1-4
V: TRBV11-2
D: TRBD1
size: once
DNA: TGTGCCAGCAGCTTAGAAGCCAGGGGGCGGGAAAAACTGTTTTTT
CDR3: CASSLEARGREKLFF

J: TRBJ1-4
V: TRBV28
D: .
size: .
DNA: TGTGCCAGCAGTTTATACGGGGAAACAACTAATGAAAAACTGTTTTTT
CDR3: CASSLYGETTNEKLFF

J: TRBJ1-6
V: TRBV19
D: TRBD1
size: .
DNA: TGTGCCAGTAGCCCGACAGGGGCTAAGAATTCACCCCTCCACTTT
CDR3: CASSPTGAKNSPLHF